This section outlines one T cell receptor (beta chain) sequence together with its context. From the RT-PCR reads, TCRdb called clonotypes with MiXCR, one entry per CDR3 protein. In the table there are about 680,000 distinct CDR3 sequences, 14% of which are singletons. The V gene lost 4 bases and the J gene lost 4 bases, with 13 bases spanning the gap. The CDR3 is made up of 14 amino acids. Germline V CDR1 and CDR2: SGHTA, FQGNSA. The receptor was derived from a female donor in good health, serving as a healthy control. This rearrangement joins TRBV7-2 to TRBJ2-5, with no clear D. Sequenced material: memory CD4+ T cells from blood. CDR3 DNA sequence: TGTGCCAGCAGCTCCTTTAGAGAGAGAGAGACCCAGTACTTC. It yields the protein CASSSFRERETQYF.